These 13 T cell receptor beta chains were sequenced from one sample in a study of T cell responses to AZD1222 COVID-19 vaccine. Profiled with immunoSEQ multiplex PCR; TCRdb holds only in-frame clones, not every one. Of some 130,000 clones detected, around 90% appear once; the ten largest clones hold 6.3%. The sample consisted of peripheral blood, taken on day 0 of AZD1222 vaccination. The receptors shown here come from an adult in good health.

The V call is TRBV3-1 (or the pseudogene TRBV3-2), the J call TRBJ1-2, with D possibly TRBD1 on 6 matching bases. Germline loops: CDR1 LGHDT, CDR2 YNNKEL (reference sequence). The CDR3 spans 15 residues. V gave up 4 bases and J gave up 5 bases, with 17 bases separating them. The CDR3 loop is CASSRGGQANYGYTF. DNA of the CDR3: TGTGCCAGCAGCCGGGGGGGGCAGGCGAATTATGGCTACACCTTC.

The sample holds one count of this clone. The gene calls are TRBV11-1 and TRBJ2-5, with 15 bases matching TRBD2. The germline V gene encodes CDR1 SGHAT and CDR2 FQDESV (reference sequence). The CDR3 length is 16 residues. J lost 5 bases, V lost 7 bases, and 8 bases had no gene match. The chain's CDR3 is CASTRTGTSGGETQYF. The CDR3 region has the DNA TGTGCCAGCACTCGTACCGGGACTAGCGGGGGGGAGACCCAGTACTTC.

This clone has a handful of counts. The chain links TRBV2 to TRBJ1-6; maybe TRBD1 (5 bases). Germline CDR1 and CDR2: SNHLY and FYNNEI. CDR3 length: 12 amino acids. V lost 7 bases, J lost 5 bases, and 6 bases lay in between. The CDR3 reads CASKGDNSPLHF. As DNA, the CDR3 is TGTGCCAGCAAAGGGGATAATTCACCCCTCCACTTT.

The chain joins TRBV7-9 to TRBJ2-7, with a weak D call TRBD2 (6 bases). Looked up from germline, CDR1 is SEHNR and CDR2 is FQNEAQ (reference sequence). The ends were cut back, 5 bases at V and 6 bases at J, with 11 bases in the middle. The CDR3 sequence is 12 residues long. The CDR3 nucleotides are TGTGCCAGCAGCCTTCAGGGAGGCGAGCAGTACTTC. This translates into CASSLQGGEQYF.

The CDR3 DNA follows: TGCGCCAGCAGTCTTCCCGGGACAGAATTGAACACTGAAGCTTTCTTT. It translates to CASSLPGTELNTEAFF. The chain is built from TRBV23-1 and TRBJ1-1; 7 nucleotides agree with TRBD1. TRBV23-1 is sorted into the ORF group, with uncertain function. V was clipped by 4 bases and J by 0 bases; unmatched bases: 8. This CDR3 contains 16 residues.

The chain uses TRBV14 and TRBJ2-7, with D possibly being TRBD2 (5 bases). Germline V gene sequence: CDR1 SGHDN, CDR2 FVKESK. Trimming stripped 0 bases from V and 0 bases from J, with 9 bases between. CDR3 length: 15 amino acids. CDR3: CASSQDGSSSYEQYF. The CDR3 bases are TGTGCCAGCAGCCAAGATGGGAGTTCCTCCTACGAGCAGTACTTC. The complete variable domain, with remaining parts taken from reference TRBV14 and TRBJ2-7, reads EAGVTQFPSHSVIEKGQTVTLRCDPISGHDNLYWYRRVMGKEIKFLLHFVKESKQDESGMPNNRFLAERTGGTYSTLKVQPAELEDSGVYFCASSQDGSSSYEQYFGPGTRLTVT.

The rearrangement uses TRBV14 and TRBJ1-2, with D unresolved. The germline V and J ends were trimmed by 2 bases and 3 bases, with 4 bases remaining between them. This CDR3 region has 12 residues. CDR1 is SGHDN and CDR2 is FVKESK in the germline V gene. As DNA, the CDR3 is TGTGCCAGCAGCCAAAGGGACTATGGCTACACCTTC. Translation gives CASSQRDYGYTF.

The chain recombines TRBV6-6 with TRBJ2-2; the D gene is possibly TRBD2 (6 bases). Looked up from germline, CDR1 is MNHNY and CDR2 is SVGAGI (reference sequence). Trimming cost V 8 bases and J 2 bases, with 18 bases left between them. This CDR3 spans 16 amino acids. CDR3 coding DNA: TGTGCCAGCTGTATCCCGGGACTGATCAACACCGGGGAGCTGTTTTTT. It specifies CASCIPGLINTGELFF.

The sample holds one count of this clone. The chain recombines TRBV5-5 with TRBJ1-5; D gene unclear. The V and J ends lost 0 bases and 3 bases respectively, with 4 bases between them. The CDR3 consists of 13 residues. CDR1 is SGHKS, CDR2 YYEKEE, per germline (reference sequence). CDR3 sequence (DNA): TGTGCCAGCAGCTTGGAGGACAATCAGCCCCAGCATTTT. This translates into CASSLEDNQPQHF.

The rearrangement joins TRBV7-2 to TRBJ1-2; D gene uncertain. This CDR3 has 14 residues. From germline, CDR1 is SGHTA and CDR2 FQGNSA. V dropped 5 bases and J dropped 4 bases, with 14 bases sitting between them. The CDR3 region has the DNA TGTGCCAGCAGCCTAGGGTCGGGTCCCTATGGCTACACCTTC. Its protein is CASSLGSGPYGYTF. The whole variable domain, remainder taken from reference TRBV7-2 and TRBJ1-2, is GAGVSQSPSNKVTEKGKDVELRCDPISGHTALYWYRQSLGQGLEFLIYFQGNSAPDKSGLPSDRFSAERTGGSVSTLTIQRTQQEDSAVYLCASSLGSGPYGYTFGSGTRLTVV.

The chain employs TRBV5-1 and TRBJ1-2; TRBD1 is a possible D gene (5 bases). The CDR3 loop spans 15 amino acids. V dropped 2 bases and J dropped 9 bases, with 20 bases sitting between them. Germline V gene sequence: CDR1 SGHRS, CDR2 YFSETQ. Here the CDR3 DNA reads TGCGCCAGCAGCTTCTGCCGGGACGGCGATTGTAGCTACACCTTC. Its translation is CASSFCRDGDCSYTF. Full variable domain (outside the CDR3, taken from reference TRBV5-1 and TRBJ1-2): KAGVTQTPRYLIKTRGQQVTLSCSPISGHRSVSWYQQTPGQGLQFLFEYFSETQRNKGNFPGRFSGRQFSNSRSEMNVSTLELGDSALYLCASSFCRDGDCSYTFGSGTRLTVV.

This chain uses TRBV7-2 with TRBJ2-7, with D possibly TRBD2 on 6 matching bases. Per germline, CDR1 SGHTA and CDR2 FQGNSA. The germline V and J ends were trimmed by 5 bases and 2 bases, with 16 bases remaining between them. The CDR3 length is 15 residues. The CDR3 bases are TGTGCCAGCAGCATCGCGGGGACTTCGCCCTACGAGCAGTACTTC. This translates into CASSIAGTSPYEQYF.

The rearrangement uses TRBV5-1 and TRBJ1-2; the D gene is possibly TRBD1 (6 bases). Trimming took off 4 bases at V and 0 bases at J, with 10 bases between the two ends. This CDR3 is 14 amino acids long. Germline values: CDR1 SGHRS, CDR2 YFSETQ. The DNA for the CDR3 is TGCGCCAGCAGCGACAGGTCAGCTAACTATGGCTACACCTTC. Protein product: CASSDRSANYGYTF.